Presented here are 17 T cell receptor beta chains from one specimen sequenced in a study of blood T cell repertoires in COVID-19. Assay: immunoSEQ multiplex PCR; the TCRdb copy retains only in-frame clones and omits some. The repertoire has around 250,000 clones, around 84% of them found once; the top ten carry 5%. Material for sequencing was PBMCs or T cells enriched from blood (not recorded which). The receptors shown here come from a man in his forties or fifties who had been exposed to COVID-19.

This clone was seen repeatedly, ten times or more. The chain recombines TRBV12-3 or TRBV12-4 with TRBJ2-3, with D hard to call. The CDR3 covers 12 residues. The germline V and J ends were trimmed by 6 bases and 2 bases, with 6 bases remaining between them. In DNA form, the CDR3 reads TGTGCCAGCAGCCAAAACACAGATACGCAGTATTTT. Protein sequence: CASSQNTDTQYF.

The chain uses TRBV5-1 and TRBJ2-3; TRBD2 might be the D (6 bases). The ends were cut back, 4 bases at V and 0 bases at J, with 15 bases in the middle. The germline gives CDR1 SGHRS, CDR2 YFSETQ. The CDR3 is made up of 16 amino acids. CDR3 bases: TGCGCCAGCAGCCCGAGAGCGGGCCTTAGCACAGATACGCAGTATTTT. It translates to CASSPRAGLSTDTQYF.

The chain couples TRBV5-8 to TRBJ2-3, with a weak D call TRBD2 (6 bases). With 4 bases removed from V and 5 bases from J, the gap between germline ends came to 20 bases. The CDR3 loop spans 16 amino acids. Germline assignment: CDR1 SGHTS and CDR2 YDEGEE. The CDR3, as DNA: TGTGCCAGCAGCACCGGAGGGTTTGTGGGCCGAGATACGCAGTATTTT. Encoded protein: CASSTGGFVGRDTQYF.

This chain links TRBV5-1 with TRBJ2-3; 12 bases line up with TRBD2. Germline V lookup: CDR1 SGHRS, CDR2 YFSETQ. J was trimmed by 2 bases and V by 1 base; bases with no gene match: 5. The CDR3 length is 17 residues. In DNA form, the CDR3 reads TGCGCCAGCAGCTTGTCCCTAGCGGGAGGGAACACAGATACGCAGTATTTT. Amino acid sequence: CASSLSLAGGNTDTQYF.

The rearrangement links TRBV5-6 to TRBJ2-7, with D tentatively TRBD1 (6 bases). CDR3 length: 17 amino acids. Trimming removed 3 bases from V and 6 bases from J, with 25 bases in between. CDR1 and CDR2 (germline): SGHDT, YYEEEE. The CDR3 loop is CASSSYKQGSRPGEQYF. The CDR3 DNA follows: TGTGCCAGCAGCTCATACAAACAGGGCTCTCGTCCAGGCGAGCAGTACTTC.

The rearrangement uses TRBV2 and TRBJ1-6, with D tentatively TRBD1 (6 bases). This CDR3 is 15 amino acids long. Germline V gives CDR1 SNHLY, CDR2 FYNNEI. The V gene lost 6 bases and the J gene lost 6 bases, with 15 bases spanning the gap. The CDR3 region is CASRADRLANSPLHF. The DNA of the CDR3 is TGTGCCAGCAGAGCAGACAGGCTAGCTAATTCACCCCTCCACTTT. Looking up the rest from reference TRBV2 and TRBJ1-6 gives the full variable domain: EPEVTQTPSHQVTQMGQEVILRCVPISNHLYFYWYRQILGQKVEFLVSFYNNEISEKSEIFDDQFSVERPDGSNFTLKIRSTKLEDSAMYFCASRADRLANSPLHFGNGTRLTVT.

This chain links TRBV3-1 (or the pseudogene TRBV3-2) with TRBJ1-1; no reliable D call. The CDR3 consists of 12 residues. CDR1 and CDR2 (germline): LGHDT, YNNKEL (reference sequence). Trimming shortened V by 4 bases and J by 5 bases, and 8 bases separated the two germline ends. CDR3 loop: CASSLSKTEAFF. CDR3 in DNA: TGTGCCAGCAGCCTCTCTAAGACTGAAGCTTTCTTT.

The CDR3 nucleotides are TGTGCCAGCAGCCTCTATAGCGGGAGGGCTGACGGGGAGCTGTTTTTT. Amino acids: CASSLYSGRADGELFF. This sequence joins TRBV7-2 and TRBJ2-2; 11 bases are shared with TRBD2. Germline CDR1 SGHTA, CDR2 FQGNSA. This CDR3 contains 16 residues. Losses at the gene ends were 5 bases for V and 7 bases for J; bases not matched to a gene: 9.

CDR3 sequence (DNA): TGTGCCAGCAGCCGGTTCCTAGCGGGAGTCTACAATGAGCAGTTCTTC. Its translation is CASSRFLAGVYNEQFF. V is TRBV14 and J is TRBJ2-1; TRBD2 matches 10 bases. Germline loops: CDR1 SGHDN, CDR2 FVKESK. The CDR3 is made up of 16 amino acids. V was clipped by 4 bases and J by 3 bases; unmatched bases: 6.

The chain has TRBV5-4 and TRBJ1-5; D is unresolved. The CDR3 sequence is 13 residues long. Trimming shortened V by 1 base and J by 5 bases, and 7 bases separated the two germline ends. The germline gives CDR1 SGHNT, CDR2 YYREEE (reference sequence). The CDR3 region has the DNA TGTGCCAGCAGCTTGAATTCGGATCAGCCCCAGCATTTT. It encodes CASSLNSDQPQHF.

The gene calls are TRBV9 and TRBJ1-1; the match to TRBD1 covers 7 bases. V lost 5 bases and J lost 11; bases outside the gene matches: 9. Germline CDR1 reads SGDLS; CDR2 reads YYNGEE. The CDR3 contains 12 residues. CDR3 sequence (DNA): TGTGCCAGCAGTTCCCAAGGGGGCCCTGCTTTCTTT. Translating it yields CASSSQGGPAFF.

There are a few counts of this clone. V and J are TRBV29-1 and TRBJ2-7; D is perhaps TRBD1 (5 bases). This CDR3 comprises 12 residues. V was trimmed by 2 bases and J by 2 bases, leaving 7 bases between them. CDR1 SQVTM and CDR2 ANQGSEA come from the germline V gene. CDR3 nucleotide sequence: TGCAGCGTTGAAACAGGAGCCTACGAGCAGTACTTC. Residues: CSVETGAYEQYF.

The CDR3 coding sequence is TGCGCCAGCAGCTTAGCGGGAGTCACCTACAATGAGCAGTTCTTC. This translates into CASSLAGVTYNEQFF. The V call is TRBV5-1, the J call TRBJ2-1, with 8 nucleotides matching TRBD2. CDR3 length: 15 amino acids. From germline, CDR1 is SGHRS and CDR2 YFSETQ. J gave up 2 bases and V 2 bases, and 3 bases lay outside the gene matches.

The chain combines TRBV11-2 with TRBJ2-1, with 7 bases identical to TRBD2. The germline gives CDR1 SGHAT, CDR2 FQNNGV. V was pared by 2 bases and J by 7 bases, with 5 bases of the junction left unmatched. CDR3 size: 14 residues. The CDR3 bases are TGTGCCAGCAGCTTACTAGCGGAGGGAAATGAGCAGTTCTTC. Encoded protein: CASSLLAEGNEQFF.

CDR3 nucleotides: TGTGCCAGCAGCCACAGTGGGTATGAGCAGTTCTTC. It is translated as CASSHSGYEQFF. The chain couples TRBV7-6 to TRBJ2-1; D is unresolved. Germline CDR1 is SGHVS and CDR2 is FNYEAQ. There are 12 residues in the CDR3. V was trimmed by 5 bases and J by 8 bases, leaving 10 bases between them.

This chain connects TRBV5-1 to TRBJ2-3, with 12 bases that match TRBD2. The length of the CDR3 is 15 residues. Germline V gene sequence: CDR1 SGHRS, CDR2 YFSETQ. Trimming cost V 0 bases and J 5 bases; bases outside gene matches: 1. CDR3 sequence: CASSLGLAGEDTQYF. The CDR3 region has the DNA TGCGCCAGCAGCTTGGGACTAGCGGGAGAAGATACGCAGTATTTT.

V and J are TRBV5-3 and TRBJ2-1, with 8 bases aligning to TRBD2. TRBV5-3 is an ORF, with its function uncertain. The ends lost 3 bases at V and 2 bases at J; junction bases unmatched: 7. The CDR3 has 16 amino acids. The CDR3 sequence is CARSSRPREAYNEQFF. CDR3 sequence (DNA): TGTGCCAGAAGCTCCCGGCCGCGGGAGGCCTACAATGAGCAGTTCTTC.